These 25 T cell receptor beta chains were all obtained from the same sample, sequenced in a study of Graves' ophthalmopathy and Graves' hyperthyroidism. Transcripts of RNA were the source for amplifying TCR beta CDR3 regions. HTBI-primed RT-PCR formed the first round, and a multiplex PCR formed the second. In TCRdb, the multiplex PCR reads were re-called with MiXCR into one record per CDR3 protein. The profile shows around 1.1 million distinct CDR3 sequences, roughly two fifths of them singletons. Sequences were obtained from peripheral blood or thyroid tissue (not recorded which). Receptor source: an adult man with Graves' hyperthyroidism.

The chain employs TRBV15 and TRBJ1-5, with D maybe TRBD1 (6 bases). The V gene lost 0 bases and the J gene lost 3 bases, with 15 bases spanning the gap. Per germline, CDR1 LNHNV and CDR2 YYDKDF (reference sequence). The CDR3 runs to 17 residues. The CDR3, as DNA: TGTGCCACCAGCAGAGATTGGGGGGCAGGGGACAATCAGCCCCAGCATTTT. Translated: CATSRDWGAGDNQPQHF. Drawing the rest from reference TRBV15 and TRBJ1-5, the complete variable domain is DAMVIQNPRYQVTQFGKPVTLSCSQTLNHNVMYWYQQKSSQAPKLLFHYYDKDFNNEADTPDNFQSRRPNTSFCFLDIRSPGLGDTAMYLCATSRDWGAGDNQPQHFGDGTRLSIL.

V is TRBV7-2 and J is TRBJ2-5; 9 bases agree with TRBD1. The V segment lost 3 bases and the J segment 5 bases; nucleotides outside the gene matches: 25. The CDR3 extends over 21 amino acids. Germline values: CDR1 SGHTA, CDR2 FQGNSA. The CDR3 sequence is CASSFRGPRQGVVTGGETQYF. The DNA of the CDR3 is TGTGCCAGCAGCTTCCGAGGCCCGAGACAGGGGGTAGTAACGGGTGGGGAGACCCAGTACTTC.

V gene TRBV20-1 combines with J gene TRBJ2-7; tentatively, D is TRBD2 (5 bases). V was pared by 6 bases and J by 7 bases, with 16 bases between. The CDR3 totals 12 residues. Germline V gives CDR1 DFQATT, CDR2 SNEGSKA (reference sequence). The CDR3 coding sequence is TGCAGTGCCCCTCGGGGTGTGGGTGAGCAGTACTTC. Its translation: CSAPRGVGEQYF.

This clonotype was recorded at least ten times. The chain is built from TRBV19 and TRBJ1-6, with D unresolved. The CDR3 runs to 13 residues. V lost 5 bases, J lost 7 bases, and 9 bases lay in between. Germline V CDR1 and CDR2: LNHDA, SQIVND (reference sequence). CDR3 protein: CASSQQANSPLHF. CDR3 sequence (DNA): TGTGCCAGTAGTCAGCAAGCGAATTCACCCCTCCACTTT.

This clonotype was seen at least ten times. This chain joins TRBV6-6 and TRBJ2-5; D is ambiguous. The CDR3 is 12 residues long. Per germline, CDR1 MNHNY and CDR2 SVGAGI (reference sequence). Trimming removed 10 bases at V and 0 bases at J, with 9 bases between. CDR3 bases: TGTGCCACCACCGGGCACCAAGAGACCCAGTACTTC. Protein product: CATTGHQETQYF.

This chain connects TRBV6-5 to TRBJ2-5; 13 bases map to TRBD2. Losses at the gene ends were 6 bases for V and 4 bases for J; bases not matched to a gene: 14. The CDR3 length is 18 residues. Germline-derived CDR1 and CDR2 are MNHEY and SVGAGI. CDR3 DNA sequence: TGTGCCAGCAGACACGAGACTAGCGGGGGGTTACCGACAGAGACCCAGTACTTC. It codes for CASRHETSGGLPTETQYF.

The chain uses TRBV19 and TRBJ1-3; D is perhaps TRBD1 (5 bases). The CDR3 sequence is 14 residues long. CDR1 and CDR2 (germline): LNHDA, SQIVND (reference sequence). V lost 6 bases, J lost 0 bases, and 9 bases lay in between. CDR3 region: CASSRTSSGNTIYF. The CDR3 coding sequence is TGTGCCAGTAGCCGGACAAGCTCTGGAAACACCATATATTTT.

The chain couples TRBV30 to TRBJ1-4, with 11 bases identical to TRBD1. Germline V CDR1 and CDR2: GTSNPN, SVGIG (reference sequence). The CDR3 extends over 14 amino acids. J lost 6 bases, V lost 5 bases, and 5 bases had no gene match. The CDR3 DNA reads TGTGCCTGGGGACAGGGGGCCGCTTATGAAAAACTGTTTTTT. It specifies CAWGQGAAYEKLFF.

The rearrangement links TRBV29-1 to TRBJ2-5, with 10 bases fitting TRBD2. The CDR3 loop spans 13 amino acids. Germline CDR1 is SQVTM and CDR2 is ANQGSEA. V gave up 8 bases and J gave up 5 bases; unmatched junction bases: 8. This chain's CDR3 is CSQGLAGVETQYF. DNA for the CDR3: TGCAGCCAAGGTCTAGCGGGAGTGGAGACCCAGTACTTC. The full variable domain, rest sourced from reference TRBV29-1 and TRBJ2-5, is SAVISQKPSRDICQRGTSLTIQCQVDSQVTMMFWYRQQPGQSLTLIATANQGSEATYESGFVIDKFPISRPNLTFSTLTVSNMSPEDSSIYLCSQGLAGVETQYFGPGTRLLVL.

This clonotype was found many times. The chain links TRBV12-3 or TRBV12-4 to TRBJ1-5; D is possibly TRBD1 (6 bases). The CDR3 is 16 amino acids. V lost 5 bases to trimming and J lost 0 bases, with 14 bases between them. The CDR3 bases are TGTGCCAGCAGTGTAGTCCAGGGGTATAGCAATCAGCCCCAGCATTTT. This gives the protein CASSVVQGYSNQPQHF.

Of note for this clonotype: This likely comes from a read error, as the CDR3 has no conserved phenylalanine or tryptophan at its end. This rearrangement joins TRBV5-1 to TRBJ1-1; D unresolved. The CDR3 totals 14 residues. V was clipped by 0 bases and J by 2 bases, with 8 bases between them. Germline V gene lookup returns CDR1 SGHRS and CDR2 YFSETQ. CDR3 in amino acids: CASSLDGVNTEAFL. CDR3 nucleotide sequence: TGCGCCAGCAGCTTGGATGGGGTTAACACTGAAGCTTTCCTT.

This chain uses TRBV5-1 with TRBJ1-1, with 8 bases fitting TRBD1. Germline V lookup: CDR1 SGHRS, CDR2 YFSETQ. The junction had 8 bases not matched to a gene; V was cut back by 4 bases and J by 6 bases. CDR3 length: 14 residues. CDR3 in DNA: TGCGCCAGCAGCGTCCGACAGGGGTTGGCTGAAGCTTTCTTT. It specifies CASSVRQGLAEAFF. Filled out from reference TRBV5-1 and TRBJ1-1, the complete variable domain reads KAGVTQTPRYLIKTRGQQVTLSCSPISGHRSVSWYQQTPGQGLQFLFEYFSETQRNKGNFPGRFSGRQFSNSRSEMNVSTLELGDSALYLCASSVRQGLAEAFFGQGTRLTVV.

This chain uses TRBV24-1 with TRBJ2-2; D perhaps matches TRBD1 (6 bases). Per germline, CDR1 KGHDR and CDR2 SFDVKD. The CDR3 has 16 amino acids. The germline V and J ends were trimmed by 5 bases and 3 bases, with 15 bases remaining between them. The chain's CDR3 is CATSAPQGSDTGELFF. CDR3 nucleotides: TGTGCCACCAGTGCCCCACAGGGATCAGACACCGGGGAGCTGTTTTTT.

Many counts were recorded for this clonotype. The chain combines TRBV5-1 with TRBJ2-7; maybe TRBD1 (6 bases). Trimming pared 0 bases from V and 5 bases from J, leaving 15 bases between. The V gene's germline CDR1 is SGHRS and CDR2 YFSETQ. CDR3 size: 15 residues. This chain's CDR3 is CASSLGQGTYDEQYF. CDR3 in DNA: TGCGCCAGCAGCTTGGGGCAGGGGACATACGACGAGCAGTACTTC.

This clonotype turned up a few times. CDR3 coding DNA: TGTGCCATCAGTGGAGCGGACGGCCCCCTCCACTTT. Its protein is CAISGADGPLHF. The chain carries TRBV10-3 and TRBJ1-6; no definite D call. CDR1 and CDR2 (germline): ENHRY, SYGVKD. The CDR3 sequence is 12 residues long. Trimming pared 4 bases from V and 13 bases from J, leaving 11 bases between.

This clonotype was recorded many times. V and J are TRBV20-1 and TRBJ1-6, with a possible D match to TRBD1 (5 bases). CDR1 is DFQATT and CDR2 is SNEGSKA in the germline V gene (reference sequence). Trimming removed 6 bases at V and 4 bases at J, with 7 bases between. This CDR3 is built from 12 residues. The CDR3 region is CSAGTYNSPLHF. The CDR3 nucleotides are TGCAGTGCGGGGACTTATAATTCACCCCTCCACTTT.

The chain is built from TRBV5-1 and TRBJ1-6; D is unclear. The CDR3 is 12 amino acids. Germline V lookup: CDR1 SGHRS, CDR2 YFSETQ. With 2 bases removed from V and 13 bases from J, the gap between germline ends came to 10 bases. The CDR3 region is CASSLTEGPLHF. In DNA form, the CDR3 reads TGCGCCAGCAGCTTAACCGAAGGGCCCCTCCACTTT.

The rearrangement uses TRBV4-1 and TRBJ1-5, with no clear D. Trimming shortened V by 0 bases and J by 9 bases, and 18 bases separated the two germline ends. CDR3 length equals 16 residues. The germline gives CDR1 MGHRA, CDR2 YSYEKL. The CDR3 coding sequence is TGCGCCAGCAGCCAAGAACCGCCAGGTGAGGCTAGGCCCCAGCATTTT. Protein product: CASSQEPPGEARPQHF.

This clonotype has a count of ten or more. V and J are TRBV7-8 and TRBJ1-2; possibly TRBD1 for D (5 bases). Germline CDR1 and CDR2: SGHVS and FQNEAQ. The CDR3 covers 15 residues. The V gene lost 1 base and the J gene lost 4 bases, with 13 bases spanning the gap. CDR3 region: CASSLGYRSGYGYTF. In nucleotides, the CDR3 is TGTGCCAGCAGCTTAGGCTACAGGTCTGGCTATGGCTACACCTTC.

This clonotype was counted a few times. With a much larger clone just one base away, this may be a read error. V and J are TRBV10-3 and TRBJ2-7, with TRBD1 matching over 10 bases. Germline CDR1 reads ENHRY; CDR2 reads SYGVKD. The CDR3 contains 14 residues. CDR3 residues: CAIKPGTGVYEQCF. The CDR3 nucleotides read TGTGCCATCAAACCCGGGACAGGGGTCTACGAGCAGTGCTTC.

The gene calls are TRBV30 and TRBJ2-7; D is unresolved. This CDR3 is 12 amino acids long. Germline-derived CDR1 and CDR2 are GTSNPN and SVGIG (reference sequence). The V and J ends lost 2 bases and 7 bases respectively, with 12 bases between them. Here the CDR3 DNA reads TGTGCCTGGAGTAATAGGGCCCGGGAGCAGTACTTC. This encodes CAWSNRAREQYF.

The chain combines TRBV10-3 with TRBJ1-1; D unclear. The CDR3 runs 17 residues. Germline V gene sequence: CDR1 ENHRY, CDR2 SYGVKD. The ends were cut back, 3 bases at V and 4 bases at J, with 21 bases in the middle. The CDR3 nucleotides read TGTGCCATCAGTGATCGTGGAGGTCTCGGCGGAGCCACTGAAGCTTTCTTT. It encodes CAISDRGGLGGATEAFF.

The chain links TRBV24-1 to TRBJ1-2, with D perhaps TRBD1 (6 bases). V gave up 5 bases and J gave up 8 bases, with 20 bases separating them. Germline V lookup: CDR1 KGHDR, CDR2 SFDVKD. The CDR3 has 15 residues. The CDR3 DNA reads TGTGCCACCAGTGCTACCCTACAGGGAACGAGGGGCTACACCTTC. Protein product: CATSATLQGTRGYTF.

This clonotype was found many times. This chain links TRBV10-3 with TRBJ2-2; no clear D gene. This CDR3 has 11 residues. V was cut by 0 bases and J by 7 bases, with 0 bases left in between. Germline CDR1 ENHRY, CDR2 SYGVKD. CDR3 in amino acids: CAISESGELFF. The CDR3 DNA is TGTGCCATCAGTGAGTCCGGGGAGCTGTTTTTT.

The chain has TRBV13 and TRBJ2-7, with unresolved D. The CDR3 runs to 14 residues. In germline, CDR1 is PRHDT, CDR2 FYEKMQ (reference sequence). V was cut by 4 bases and J by 3 bases, with 13 bases left in between. CDR3 protein: CASSYSTGVYEQYF. CDR3 bases: TGTGCCAGCAGCTATAGTACTGGCGTCTACGAGCAGTACTTC. Full variable domain (missing parts from reference TRBV13 and TRBJ2-7): AAGVIQSPRHLIKEKRETATLKCYPIPRHDTVYWYQQGPGQDPQFLISFYEKMQSDKGSIPDRFSAQQFSDYHSELNMSSLELGDSALYFCASSYSTGVYEQYFGPGTRLTVT.